A selection of T cell receptor beta chains follows, all from one sample in a study. TCRdb ran MiXCR on the 5' RACE reads and lists one entry per CDR3 protein. Among roughly 56,000 distinct CDR3 sequences listed, around 30% were seen once. Sequenced input: tumor-infiltrating naive CD4+ T cells sorted from the breast tumor. Source of these receptors: a female donor with breast cancer. CDR3s leave out the opening cysteine and the closing phenylalanine or tryptophan. Each record gives: clone size, J gene, V gene, CDR3 protein. Only part of the rows carry a size: once, few, many, or a class if the clone is expanded.

clone_size: NA
j_call: TRBJ2-2
v_call: TRBV6-2/TRBV6-3
cdr3_aa: ASSRNRGNTGELF

clone_size: NA
j_call: TRBJ2-7
v_call: TRBV30
cdr3_aa: AWSVLQGGYEQY

clone_size: few
j_call: TRBJ1-2
v_call: TRBV20-1
cdr3_aa: SAGQQGGGYT

clone_size: NA
j_call: TRBJ1-4
v_call: TRBV5-1
cdr3_aa: ASSVRTVATNEKLF

clone_size: many
j_call: TRBJ1-6
v_call: TRBV4-1
cdr3_aa: ASSSTGFGSPLH

clone_size: NA
j_call: TRBJ2-5
v_call: TRBV2
cdr3_aa: ASSGGQEETQY

clone_size: NA
j_call: TRBJ2-3
v_call: TRBV20-1
cdr3_aa: SAGSGRGTDTQY

clone_size: NA
j_call: TRBJ1-5
v_call: TRBV10-3
cdr3_aa: AIKGDANQPQH

clone_size: NA
j_call: TRBJ2-3
v_call: TRBV20-1
cdr3_aa: SARSLVDTQY

clone_size: medium-sized
j_call: TRBJ2-2
v_call: TRBV5-5
cdr3_aa: ASSLTGTSVSAGELF

clone_size: NA
j_call: TRBJ2-1
v_call: TRBV7-2
cdr3_aa: VSSALGQRLYNEQL

clone_size: NA
j_call: TRBJ2-5
v_call: TRBV2
cdr3_aa: ASSVDRGQETQY

clone_size: medium-sized
j_call: TRBJ2-3
v_call: TRBV7-3
cdr3_aa: ASSRRAHTDTQY

clone_size: NA
j_call: TRBJ1-2
v_call: TRBV4-1
cdr3_aa: ASSQIGVSNGYT

clone_size: many
j_call: TRBJ2-7
v_call: TRBV6-6
cdr3_aa: ASLAGGEQY

clone_size: NA
j_call: TRBJ2-3
v_call: TRBV5-1
cdr3_aa: ASSSRPQGTDTQY

clone_size: few
j_call: TRBJ2-6
v_call: TRBV4-1
cdr3_aa: ASSQDRIGQGISGANVLT

clone_size: few
j_call: TRBJ1-2
v_call: TRBV12-3/TRBV12-4
cdr3_aa: ASRPGQGAYGYT

clone_size: NA
j_call: TRBJ2-7
v_call: TRBV27
cdr3_aa: ASSLSGTDYEQY

clone_size: NA
j_call: TRBJ1-6
v_call: TRBV6-2/TRBV6-3
cdr3_aa: ASASGVNSPLH

clone_size: NA
j_call: TRBJ2-7
v_call: TRBV7-2
cdr3_aa: ASSQRLAGGLIYEQY

clone_size: few
j_call: TRBJ2-3
v_call: TRBV7-6
cdr3_aa: ASSWDSPEDTQY